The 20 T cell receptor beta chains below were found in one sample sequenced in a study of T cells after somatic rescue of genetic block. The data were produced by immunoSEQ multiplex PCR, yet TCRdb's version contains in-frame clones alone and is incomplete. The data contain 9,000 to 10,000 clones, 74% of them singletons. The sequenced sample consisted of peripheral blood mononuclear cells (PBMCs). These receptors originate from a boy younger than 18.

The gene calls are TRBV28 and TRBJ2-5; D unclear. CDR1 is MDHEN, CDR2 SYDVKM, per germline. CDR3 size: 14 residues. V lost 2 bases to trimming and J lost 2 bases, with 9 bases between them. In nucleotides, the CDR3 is TGTGCCAGCAGTTTACGCCTGCAACAAGAGACCCAGTACTTC. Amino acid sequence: CASSLRLQQETQYF.

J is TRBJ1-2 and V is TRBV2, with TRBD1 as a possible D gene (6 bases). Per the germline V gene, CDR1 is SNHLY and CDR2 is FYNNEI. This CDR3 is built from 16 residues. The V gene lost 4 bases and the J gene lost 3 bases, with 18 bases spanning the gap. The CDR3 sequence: CASSVNRDVGDYGYTF. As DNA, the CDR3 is TGTGCCAGCAGTGTGAACAGGGATGTCGGTGACTATGGCTACACCTTC.

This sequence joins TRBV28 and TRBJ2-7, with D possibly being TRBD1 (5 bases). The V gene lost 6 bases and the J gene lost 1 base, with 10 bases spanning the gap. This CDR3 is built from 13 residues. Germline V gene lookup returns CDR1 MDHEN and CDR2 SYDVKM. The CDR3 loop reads CASRPDKSYEQYF. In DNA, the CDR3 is TGTGCCAGCAGGCCGGACAAGTCCTACGAGCAGTACTTC.

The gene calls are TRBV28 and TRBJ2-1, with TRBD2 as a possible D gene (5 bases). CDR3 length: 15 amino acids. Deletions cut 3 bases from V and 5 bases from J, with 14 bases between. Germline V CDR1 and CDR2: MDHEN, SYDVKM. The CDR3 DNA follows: TGTGCCAGCAGTTTCGACGGGGAGACAAACAATGAGCAGTTCTTC. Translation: CASSFDGETNNEQFF.

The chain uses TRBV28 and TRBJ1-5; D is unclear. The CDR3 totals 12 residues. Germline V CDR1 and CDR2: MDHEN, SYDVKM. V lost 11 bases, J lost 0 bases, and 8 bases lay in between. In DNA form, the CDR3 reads TGTGCCCATACAGATAGCAATCAGCCCCAGCATTTT. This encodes CAHTDSNQPQHF.

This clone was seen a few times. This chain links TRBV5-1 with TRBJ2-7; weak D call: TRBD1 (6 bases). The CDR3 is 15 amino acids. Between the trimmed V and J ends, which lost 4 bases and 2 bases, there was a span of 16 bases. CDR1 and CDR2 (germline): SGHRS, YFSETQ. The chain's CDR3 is CASSPAPGQTYEQYF. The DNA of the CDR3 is TGCGCCAGCAGCCCGGCTCCGGGACAAACCTACGAGCAGTACTTC.

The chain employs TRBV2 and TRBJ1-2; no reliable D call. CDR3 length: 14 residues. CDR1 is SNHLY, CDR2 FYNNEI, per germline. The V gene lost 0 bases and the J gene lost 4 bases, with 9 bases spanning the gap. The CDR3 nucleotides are TGTGCCAGCAGTGAAGCGCTCGGGCCCTATGGCTACACCTTC. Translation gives CASSEALGPYGYTF.

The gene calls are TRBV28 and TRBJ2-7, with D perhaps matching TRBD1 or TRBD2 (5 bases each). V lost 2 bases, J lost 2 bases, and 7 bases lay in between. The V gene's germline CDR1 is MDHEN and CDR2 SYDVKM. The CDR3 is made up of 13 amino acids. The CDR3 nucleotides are TGTGCCAGCAGTTTAACGGGGCCCTACGAGCAGTACTTC. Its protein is CASSLTGPYEQYF.

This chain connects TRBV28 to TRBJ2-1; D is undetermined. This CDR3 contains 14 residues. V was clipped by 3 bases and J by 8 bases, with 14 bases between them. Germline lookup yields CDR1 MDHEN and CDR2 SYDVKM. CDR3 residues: CASSFGILSHEQFF. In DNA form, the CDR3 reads TGTGCCAGCAGTTTTGGTATCCTAAGCCATGAGCAGTTCTTC.

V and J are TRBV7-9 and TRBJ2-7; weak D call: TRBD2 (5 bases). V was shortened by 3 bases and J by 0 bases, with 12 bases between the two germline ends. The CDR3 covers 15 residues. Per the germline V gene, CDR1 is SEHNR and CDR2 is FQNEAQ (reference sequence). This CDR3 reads CASSFFGLASYEQYF. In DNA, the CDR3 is TGTGCCAGCAGCTTCTTTGGCCTAGCCTCCTACGAGCAGTACTTC.

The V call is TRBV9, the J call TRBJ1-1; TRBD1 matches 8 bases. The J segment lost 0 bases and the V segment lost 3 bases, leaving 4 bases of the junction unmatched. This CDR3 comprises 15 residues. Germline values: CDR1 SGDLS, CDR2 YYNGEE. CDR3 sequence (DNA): TGTGCCAGCAGCGCCGGGACAGGAATGAACACTGAAGCTTTCTTT. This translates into CASSAGTGMNTEAFF. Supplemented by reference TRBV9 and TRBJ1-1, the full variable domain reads DSGVTQTPKHLITATGQRVTLRCSPRSGDLSVYWYQQSLDQGLQFLIQYYNGEERAKGNILERFSAQQFPDLHSELNLSSLELGDSALYFCASSAGTGMNTEAFFGQGTRLTVV.

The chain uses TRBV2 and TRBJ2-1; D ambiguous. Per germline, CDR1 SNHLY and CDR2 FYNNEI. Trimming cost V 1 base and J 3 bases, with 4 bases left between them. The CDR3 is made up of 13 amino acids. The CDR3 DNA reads TGTGCCAGCAGTGAAGTGATCTACAATGAGCAGTTCTTC. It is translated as CASSEVIYNEQFF.

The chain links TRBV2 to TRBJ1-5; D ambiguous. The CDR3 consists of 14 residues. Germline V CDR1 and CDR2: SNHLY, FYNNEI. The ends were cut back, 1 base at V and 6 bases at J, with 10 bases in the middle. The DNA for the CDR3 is TGTGCCAGCAGTGAAGAGGCGATGGCTCAGCCCCAGCATTTT. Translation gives CASSEEAMAQPQHF.

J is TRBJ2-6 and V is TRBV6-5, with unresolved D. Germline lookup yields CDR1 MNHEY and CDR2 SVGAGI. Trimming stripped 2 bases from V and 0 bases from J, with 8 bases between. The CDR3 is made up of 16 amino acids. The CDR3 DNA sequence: TGTGCCAGCAGTTACCACAGTAGCTCTGGGGCCAACGTCCTGACTTTC. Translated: CASSYHSSSGANVLTF.

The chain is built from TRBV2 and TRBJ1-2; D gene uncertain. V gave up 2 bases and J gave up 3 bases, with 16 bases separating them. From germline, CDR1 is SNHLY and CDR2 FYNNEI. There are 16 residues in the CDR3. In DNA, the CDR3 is TGTGCCAGCAGTGAATTTGTAAAGGGATGGGACTATGGCTACACCTTC. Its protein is CASSEFVKGWDYGYTF.

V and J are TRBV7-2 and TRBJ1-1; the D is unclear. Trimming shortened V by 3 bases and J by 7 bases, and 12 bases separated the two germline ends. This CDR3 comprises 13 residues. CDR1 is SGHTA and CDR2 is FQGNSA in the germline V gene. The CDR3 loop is CASSFFTDGEAFF. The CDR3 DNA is TGTGCCAGCAGCTTTTTTACAGACGGTGAAGCTTTCTTT.

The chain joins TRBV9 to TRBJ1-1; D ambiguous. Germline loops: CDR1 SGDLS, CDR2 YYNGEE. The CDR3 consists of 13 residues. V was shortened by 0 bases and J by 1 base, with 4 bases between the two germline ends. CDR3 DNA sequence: TGTGCCAGCAGCGTAGAGACGAACACTGAAGCTTTCTTT. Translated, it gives CASSVETNTEAFF.

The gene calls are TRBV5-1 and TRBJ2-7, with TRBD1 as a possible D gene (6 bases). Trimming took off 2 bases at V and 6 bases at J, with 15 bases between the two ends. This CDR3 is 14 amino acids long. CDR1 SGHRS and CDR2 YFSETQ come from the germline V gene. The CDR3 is CASSFGQWLGEQYF. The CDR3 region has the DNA TGCGCCAGCAGCTTCGGACAGTGGTTAGGCGAGCAGTACTTC.

In DNA, the CDR3 is TGTGCCAGCAGTGGGAGGGGAACAGCCTATGCAACTAATGAAAAACTGTTTTTT. This sequence encodes CASSGRGTAYATNEKLFF. V and J are TRBV2 and TRBJ1-4, with D possibly matching TRBD1 (5 bases). Germline CDR1 SNHLY, CDR2 FYNNEI. V gave up 4 bases and J gave up 0 bases, with 18 bases separating them. The CDR3 is 18 amino acids.

The CDR3 sequence: CASSRSGFEQFF. In nucleotides, the CDR3 is TGTGCCAGTAGTAGAAGCGGGTTTGAGCAGTTCTTC. The chain combines TRBV19 with TRBJ2-1; a possible D gene is TRBD2 (6 bases). The CDR3 is 12 amino acids. Germline lookup yields CDR1 LNHDA and CDR2 SQIVND (reference sequence). V was shortened by 4 bases and J by 9 bases, with 10 bases between the two germline ends.